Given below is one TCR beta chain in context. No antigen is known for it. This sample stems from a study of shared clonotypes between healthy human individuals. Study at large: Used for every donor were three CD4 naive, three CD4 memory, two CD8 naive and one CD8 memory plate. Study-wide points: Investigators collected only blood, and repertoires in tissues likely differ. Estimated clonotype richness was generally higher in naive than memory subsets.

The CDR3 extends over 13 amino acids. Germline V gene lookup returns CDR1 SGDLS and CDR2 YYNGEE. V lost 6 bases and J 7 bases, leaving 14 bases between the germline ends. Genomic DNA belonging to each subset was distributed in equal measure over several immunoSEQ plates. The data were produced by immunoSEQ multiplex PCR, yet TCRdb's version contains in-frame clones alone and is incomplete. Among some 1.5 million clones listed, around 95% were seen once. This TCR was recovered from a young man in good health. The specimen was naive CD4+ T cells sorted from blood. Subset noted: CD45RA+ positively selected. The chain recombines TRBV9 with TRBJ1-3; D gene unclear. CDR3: CASNAEASNTIYF. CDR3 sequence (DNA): TGTGCCAGCAATGCGGAAGCGAGCAACACCATATATTTT.